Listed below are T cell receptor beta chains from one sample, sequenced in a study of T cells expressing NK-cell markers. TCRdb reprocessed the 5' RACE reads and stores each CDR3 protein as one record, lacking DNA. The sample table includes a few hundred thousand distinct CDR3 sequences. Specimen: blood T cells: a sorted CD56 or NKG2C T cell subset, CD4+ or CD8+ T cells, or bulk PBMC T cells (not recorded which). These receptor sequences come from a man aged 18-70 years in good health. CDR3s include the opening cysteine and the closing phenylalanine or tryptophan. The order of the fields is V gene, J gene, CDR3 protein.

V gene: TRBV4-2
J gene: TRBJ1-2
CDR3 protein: CASSRTNGDYGYTF

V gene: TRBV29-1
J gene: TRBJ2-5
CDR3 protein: CSVEYRLEETQYF

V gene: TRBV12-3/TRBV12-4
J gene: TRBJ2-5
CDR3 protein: CASSFRRVAGAETQYF

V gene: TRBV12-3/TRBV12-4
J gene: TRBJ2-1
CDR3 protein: CASSVRGTGSFNEQFF

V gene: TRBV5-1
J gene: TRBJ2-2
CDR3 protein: CASRTGHNTGELFF

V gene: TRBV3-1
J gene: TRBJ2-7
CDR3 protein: CASSQLTSSYEQYF

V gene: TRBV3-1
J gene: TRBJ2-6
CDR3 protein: CASSPYYDSSGANVLTF

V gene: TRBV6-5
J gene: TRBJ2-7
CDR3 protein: CASSYSGPVWSYEQYF

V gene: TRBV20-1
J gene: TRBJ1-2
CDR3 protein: CSARGVRGENYGYTF

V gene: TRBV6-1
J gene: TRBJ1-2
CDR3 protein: CASSPGTPSINYGYTF

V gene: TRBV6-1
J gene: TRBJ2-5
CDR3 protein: CASSEPRGGLLGTQYF

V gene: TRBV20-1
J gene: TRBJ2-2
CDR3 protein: CSAVPGLNTGELFF

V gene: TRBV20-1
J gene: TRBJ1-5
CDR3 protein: CSAGGRGSLSNQPQHF

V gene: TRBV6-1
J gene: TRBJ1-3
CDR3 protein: CASSEISGNTIYF

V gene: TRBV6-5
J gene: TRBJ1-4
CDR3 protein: CASSYSTVREKLFF

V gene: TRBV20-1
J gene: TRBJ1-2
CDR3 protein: CSVSTGGLYGYTF

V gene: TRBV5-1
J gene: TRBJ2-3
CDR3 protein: CASQTSATDTQYF

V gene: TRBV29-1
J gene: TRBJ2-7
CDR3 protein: CSVEDVQGASYEQYF

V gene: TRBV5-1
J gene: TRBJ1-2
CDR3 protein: CASTEAGGPNYGYTF

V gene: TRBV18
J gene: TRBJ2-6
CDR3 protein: CASSPTRDRELAGANVLTF

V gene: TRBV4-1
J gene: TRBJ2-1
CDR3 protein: CASSPGGVNEQFF

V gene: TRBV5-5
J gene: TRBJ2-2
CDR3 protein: CASSHTGTAVNTGELFF

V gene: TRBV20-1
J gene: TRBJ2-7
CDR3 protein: CSGESGGPLGEQYF

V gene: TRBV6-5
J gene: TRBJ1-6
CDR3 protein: CASSYYGGNGSPLHF

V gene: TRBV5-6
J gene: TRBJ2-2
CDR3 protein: CASSLATRGELFF

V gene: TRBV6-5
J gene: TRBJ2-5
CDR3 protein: CASSPWGGLGETQYF

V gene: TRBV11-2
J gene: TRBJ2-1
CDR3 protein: CASSIGAGEQFF

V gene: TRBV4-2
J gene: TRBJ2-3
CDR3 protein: CASSQDPPDTQYF

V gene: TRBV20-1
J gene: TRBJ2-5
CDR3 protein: CSAPGRQVPQETQYF

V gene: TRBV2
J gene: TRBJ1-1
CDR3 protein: CALQGYTEAFF

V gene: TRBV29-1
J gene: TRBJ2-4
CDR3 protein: CSVARSGGDSIQYF

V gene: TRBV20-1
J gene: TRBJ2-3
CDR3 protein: CSARVDREQYF

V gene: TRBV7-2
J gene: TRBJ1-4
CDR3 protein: CASSLRTGRGEKLFF

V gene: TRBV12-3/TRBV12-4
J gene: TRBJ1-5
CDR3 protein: CASRFTTGLNQPQHF

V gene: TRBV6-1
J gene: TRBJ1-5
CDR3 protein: CASTPTGEVQPQHF

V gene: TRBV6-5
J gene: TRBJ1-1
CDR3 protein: CASIKFGTEAFF

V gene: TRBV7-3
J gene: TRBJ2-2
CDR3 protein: CASSFGRGSGELFF

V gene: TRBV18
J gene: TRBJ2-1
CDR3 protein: CASSLHSPGQGGYEQFF

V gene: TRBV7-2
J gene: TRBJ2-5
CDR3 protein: CASSSSGVQETQYF

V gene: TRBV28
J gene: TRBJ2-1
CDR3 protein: CASRQIRRTAEQFF

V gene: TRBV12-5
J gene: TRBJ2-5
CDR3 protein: CASGYLPETQYF

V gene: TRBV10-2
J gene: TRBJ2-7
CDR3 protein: CASTKGTYEQYF

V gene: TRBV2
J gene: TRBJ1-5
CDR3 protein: CASSERESLMGNQPQHF

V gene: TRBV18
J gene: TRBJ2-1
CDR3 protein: CASSPPTGGKDNEQFF

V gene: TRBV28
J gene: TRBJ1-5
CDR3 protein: CASRYRATMHDQPQHF

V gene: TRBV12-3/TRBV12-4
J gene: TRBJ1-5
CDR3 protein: CASSFLGRDQPQHF

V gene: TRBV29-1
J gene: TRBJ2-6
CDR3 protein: CSVPDSLLNSGANVLTF

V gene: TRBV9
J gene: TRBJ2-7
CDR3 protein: CASSFHREGVGEQYF

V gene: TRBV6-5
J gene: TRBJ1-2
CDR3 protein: CASSYSPGTAGYTF

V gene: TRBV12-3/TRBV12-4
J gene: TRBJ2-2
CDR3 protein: CASSPPDRVSLPGELFF

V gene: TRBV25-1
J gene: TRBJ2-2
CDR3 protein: CASRAGTGPNTGELFF